The T cell receptor (beta chain) described here comes from a study of T-cell memory formation after mild COVID-19. Each CDR3 protein gets one entry after TCRdb re-called the 5' RACE reads with MiXCR. This table holds around 200,000 distinct CDR3 sequences, approximately 18% found once. Germline values: CDR1 SGHTS, CDR2 YDEGEE. V lost 4 bases and J lost 4; bases outside the gene matches: 4. The CDR3 covers 13 residues. This clonotype has just a few counts. V is TRBV5-8 and J is TRBJ2-5, with 7 nucleotides matching TRBD2. Material for sequencing was PBMCs or a T cell subset sorted from them (not recorded which). This sequence was found in a man in his late teens or twenties who had mild COVID-19 (a few samples of this study predate the infection). Cell type and time point are not known. This CDR3 is CASSPSGVETQYF. In DNA form, the CDR3 reads TGTGCCAGCAGCCCAAGCGGGGTAGAGACCCAGTACTTC.